The entry below gives a single T cell receptor beta chain sequence along with its context. This sample was taken from a study of blood T cell repertoires in COVID-19. Overall study: Material from acute and convalescent COVID-19 was sourced from the United States, Italy and Spain. Nucleic acid was either cDNA or gDNA, and it came from T cells, B-cell-depleted T cells, or PBMCs.

Germline CDR1 is SGHNT and CDR2 is YYREEE (reference sequence). V lost 4 bases to trimming and J lost 4 bases; unmatched junction nucleotides: 16. The CDR3 is 19 amino acids. In the authors' methods: Nucleated cell counts were estimated from reference gene primer amplification. Assay: immunoSEQ multiplex PCR; the TCRdb copy retains only in-frame clones and omits some. V, J and clone size are taken as reported in that table, and D and trimming were inferred from the DNA itself. The sample lists about 110,000 clones, 75% to 90% seen once, with approximately 1% in the top ten. The chain joins TRBV5-4 to TRBJ2-2, with TRBD2 identical over 10 bases. The clonotype originates from a human donor in a cohort sampled during active COVID-19. The source material was peripheral blood. The CDR3 DNA reads TGTGCCAGCAGCCCAGCCCAGCGGGGGGGCAAGATCGGCACCGGGGAGCTGTTTTTT. Its translation: CASSPAQRGGKIGTGELFF.